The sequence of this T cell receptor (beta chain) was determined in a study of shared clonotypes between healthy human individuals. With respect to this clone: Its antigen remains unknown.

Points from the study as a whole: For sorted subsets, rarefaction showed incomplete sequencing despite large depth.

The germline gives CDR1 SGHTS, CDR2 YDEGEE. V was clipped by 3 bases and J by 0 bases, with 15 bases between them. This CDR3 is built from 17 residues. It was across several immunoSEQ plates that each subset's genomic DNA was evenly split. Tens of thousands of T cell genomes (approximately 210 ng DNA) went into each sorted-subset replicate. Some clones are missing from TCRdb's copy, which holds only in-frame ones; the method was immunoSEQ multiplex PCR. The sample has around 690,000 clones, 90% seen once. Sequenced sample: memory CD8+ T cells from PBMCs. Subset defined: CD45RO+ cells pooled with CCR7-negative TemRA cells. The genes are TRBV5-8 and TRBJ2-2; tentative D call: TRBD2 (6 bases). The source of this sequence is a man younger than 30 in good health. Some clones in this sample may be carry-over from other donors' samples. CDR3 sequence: CASSSRVGEANTGELFF. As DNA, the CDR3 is TGTGCCAGCAGCTCCCGAGTCGGGGAGGCGAACACCGGGGAGCTGTTTTTT.